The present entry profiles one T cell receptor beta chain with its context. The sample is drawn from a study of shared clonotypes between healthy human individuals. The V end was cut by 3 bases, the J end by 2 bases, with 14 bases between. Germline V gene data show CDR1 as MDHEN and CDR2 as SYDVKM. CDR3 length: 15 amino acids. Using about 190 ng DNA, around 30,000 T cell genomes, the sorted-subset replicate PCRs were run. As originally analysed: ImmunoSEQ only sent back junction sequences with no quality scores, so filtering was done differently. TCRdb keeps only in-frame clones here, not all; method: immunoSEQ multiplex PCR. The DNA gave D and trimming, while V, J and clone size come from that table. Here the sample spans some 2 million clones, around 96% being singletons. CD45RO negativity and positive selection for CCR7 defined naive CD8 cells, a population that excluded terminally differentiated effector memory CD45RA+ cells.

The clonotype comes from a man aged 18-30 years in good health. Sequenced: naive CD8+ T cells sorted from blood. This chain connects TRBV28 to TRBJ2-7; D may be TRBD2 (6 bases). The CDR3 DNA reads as TGTGCCAGCAGTTTCGGTCGGGACTTCACCTACGAGCAGTACTTC. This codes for CASSFGRDFTYEQYF. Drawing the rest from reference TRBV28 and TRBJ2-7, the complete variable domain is DVKVTQSSRYLVKRTGEKVFLECVQDMDHENMFWYRQDPGLGLRLIYFSYDVKMKEKGDIPEGYSVSREKKERFSLILESASTNQTSMYLCASSFGRDFTYEQYFGPGTRLTVT.